This TCR beta chain was sequenced during a study of blood T cell repertoires in COVID-19 (TCRdb year 2020). As for the study more broadly: The collaborator samples originated in the United States, Italy and Spain and spanned the acute and convalescent phases of COVID-19. HLA class I and class II types, where available, came from metadata supplied by the sample provider rather than from assay-based typing. Samples were obtained from the ongoing ImmuneRACE study (first 160 participants) and from about 1,300 subjects provided by 6 global collaborators. The dataset comprised deeply sampled blood TCRbeta repertoires from subjects exposed to, actively infected with, or recovered from COVID-19. The material from the prospective study consisted of cDNA or gDNA derived from T cells, B-cell-depleted T cells, or PBMCs. The sample metadata nearly always contained a de-identified subject ID, COVID-19 status, age in years and sex. The repertoires were released in a freely available public database intended as a resource for research on the immune response to SARS-CoV-2. Summary of the overall study and its limitations: The quantity of clinical and demographic metadata differed by source and by participant and was supplied without curation.

Participants in the prospective study were enrolled through a virtual design, were aged about 18 to 100 years, and lived in roughly 26 United States geographic areas. Cohort assignment in the prospective study relied on participant-reported clinical history from a screening survey and a study questionnaire. A participant counted as exposed if, within 2 weeks of entering the study, that participant had been in contact with someone who had a PCR-confirmed or clinician-diagnosed COVID-19 case. In the prospective study, mobile phlebotomists collected whole blood, serum and a nasopharyngeal or oropharyngeal swab from each participant. Prospective study participants could optionally give additional blood draws and questionnaires over an approximately two-month period. Blood samples from the prospective study were shipped frozen or at room temperature prior to DNA extraction. In the germline V gene (reference sequence), CDR1 corresponds to LGHDT and CDR2 to YNNKEL. Relative to germline, V is missing 4 bases and J is missing 8 bases, with 3 bases of the junction outside any gene match. Including cysteine and phenylalanine, the CDR3 has 14 amino acids. Only the CDR3 DNA is retained, 42 bases long and in frame from the first base.

In this sample, this clone turned up once. Its antigen is still unknown. No per-base quality is available; no much larger clone lies one base away. The immunoSEQ Assay, a bias-controlled multiplex PCR, was used to amplify TCRbeta CDR3 regions from genomic DNA. On the authors' methods: The number of nucleated cells in each sample was estimated from the amplification of reference gene primers within the assay. To quantify the absolute abundance of each unique TCRbeta CDR3 rearrangement, sequence reads were collapsed and filtered. For each sample, productive Simpson clonality was calculated as the square root of Simpson's diversity index over productive rearrangements. The immuneACCESS repertoire file appears here via TCRdb, limited to in-frame rearrangements. These files lack a portion of the clones; in checked studies, under half of the deficit traces to unresolved V genes, and the cause of the others is not known. V and J calls and clone size come straight from that table; D and trimming were deduced from the DNA. Present in this sample are 250,000 to 300,000 clones, around 83% of which were seen just once. 5% of the sample rests with the top ten.

The rearrangement combines TRBV3-1 (or the pseudogene TRBV3-2) with TRBJ1-6; TRBD1 lines up with 9 middle nucleotides. The sequence derives from a man aged 35 to 55 who had been exposed to COVID-19. The specimen was PBMCs or T cells enriched from blood (not recorded which). In nucleotide form, the sequence is TGTGCCAGCAGCCCGGGACAGGGTGATTCACCCCTCCACTTT. This encodes CASSPGQGDSPLHF.